Each of the 3 T cell receptor beta chains below was sequenced from the same sample in a study of shared clonotypes between healthy human individuals. TCRdb's copy holds only in-frame clones and misses some; the assay was immunoSEQ multiplex PCR. The repertoire holds 2 million to 3 million clones, with approximately 93% as singletons. Sequenced input: naive CD4+ T cells from PBMCs. Subset in this sample: CD45RA+ positively selected. These receptors all stem from a man aged 18 to 29 in good health. Some clones in this sample may be carry-over from other donors' samples.

V gene TRBV10-3 combines with J gene TRBJ1-5; D not certain. V lost 0 bases and J 3 bases, leaving 18 bases between the germline ends. This CDR3 is built from 18 residues. Germline CDR1 is ENHRY and CDR2 is SYGVKD. As DNA, the CDR3 is TGTGCCATCAGTGAGTCCCTTACCATGGACGGGGACAATCAGCCCCAGCATTTT. This sequence encodes CAISESLTMDGDNQPQHF.

V is TRBV11-2 and J is TRBJ2-1; 9 bases fit TRBD2. This CDR3 is 16 amino acids long. V shed 3 bases, J shed 9 bases, and the junction held 12 bases outside the gene matches. Germline-derived CDR1 and CDR2 are SGHAT and FQNNGV. This CDR3 reads CASSFTGTSFIGEQFF. The CDR3, as DNA: TGTGCCAGCAGCTTCACCGGGACTAGCTTTATTGGTGAGCAGTTCTTC.

The genes are TRBV7-6 and TRBJ2-2; TRBD2 aligns across 8 bases. Germline loops: CDR1 SGHVS, CDR2 FNYEAQ. V gave up 2 bases and J gave up 5 bases; unmatched junction bases: 7. The CDR3 is 16 residues long. CDR3: CASSLRAGGGTGELFF. In DNA form, the CDR3 reads TGTGCCAGCAGCTTAAGGGCGGGAGGAGGTACCGGGGAGCTGTTTTTT.